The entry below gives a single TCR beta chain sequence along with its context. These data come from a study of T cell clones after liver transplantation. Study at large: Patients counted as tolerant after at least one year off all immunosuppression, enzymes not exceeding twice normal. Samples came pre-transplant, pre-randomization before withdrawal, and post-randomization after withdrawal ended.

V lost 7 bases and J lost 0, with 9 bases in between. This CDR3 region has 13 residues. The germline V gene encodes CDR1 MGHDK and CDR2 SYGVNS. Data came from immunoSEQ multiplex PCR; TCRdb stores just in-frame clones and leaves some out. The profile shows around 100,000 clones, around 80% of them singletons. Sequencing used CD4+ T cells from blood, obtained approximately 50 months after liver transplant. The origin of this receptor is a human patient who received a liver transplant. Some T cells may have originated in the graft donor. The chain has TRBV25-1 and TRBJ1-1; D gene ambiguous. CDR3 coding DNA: TGTGCCAGCAAGTCCCAAATGAACACTGAAGCTTTCTTT. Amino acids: CASKSQMNTEAFF.